The rows below give T cell receptor beta chains drawn from one sample of a study of cytomegalovirus exposure and HLA in healthy donors. TCRdb's table, derived via immunoSEQ multiplex PCR, lists solely in-frame clones and lacks some. The table lists about 120,000 clones, over 60% of them singletons. Sequencing used PBMCs. All receptors derive from a young woman in good health and CMV-seropositive. Each CDR3 is given with its conserved first and last residue. D genes are given only for firm matches. Clone sizes are given selectively: once, few, many, or a class where the clone is expanded.

NA	TRBV19	TRBJ2-5	NA	CASSIEKGGKETQYF	TGTGCCAGTAGTATAGAAAAAGGAGGCAAAGAGACCCAGTACTTC
TRBD1	TRBV13	TRBJ2-5	NA	CASSPNTGGETQYF	TGTGCCAGCAGCCCGAATACAGGGGGGGAGACCCAGTACTTC
TRBD1	TRBV4-3	TRBJ2-2	NA	CASQQGAHTGELFF	TGCGCCAGCCAACAGGGGGCCCACACCGGGGAGCTGTTTTTT
TRBD1	TRBV5-5	TRBJ1-1	few	CASSQRGRVNTEAFF	TGTGCCAGCAGCCAAAGGGGGCGGGTGAACACTGAAGCTTTCTTT
TRBD2	TRBV5-6	TRBJ2-5	NA	CASSLAGGNQETQYF	TGTGCCAGCAGCTTAGCGGGGGGAAACCAAGAGACCCAGTACTTC
TRBD2	TRBV7-2	TRBJ2-5	NA	CASSFSGGAVSTQYF	TGTGCCAGCAGCTTTAGCGGGGGGGCCGTCTCGACCCAGTACTTC
TRBD1	TRBV30	TRBJ1-6	NA	CAWSRTGVESPLHF	TGTGCCTGGAGTAGGACAGGAGTTGAATCACCCCTCCACTTT
TRBD2	TRBV7-8	TRBJ2-3	NA	CASSTGLAGGADTQYF	TGTGCCAGCAGCACCGGACTAGCGGGGGGGGCAGATACGCAGTATTTT
TRBD2	TRBV6-6	TRBJ2-1	NA	CASSYPGTSFYNEQFF	TGTGCCAGCAGTTATCCCGGGACTAGCTTCTACAATGAGCAGTTCTTC
TRBD2	TRBV7-9	TRBJ2-1	NA	CAITPAGAYNEQFF	TGTGCCATCACACCAGCGGGGGCCTACAATGAGCAGTTCTTC
NA	TRBV5-3	TRBJ2-7	NA	CARSLGACYEQYF	TGTGCCAGAAGCTTAGGAGCTTGCTACGAGCAGTACTTC
NA	TRBV12-5	TRBJ2-1	NA	CASGLVQGLAGGFYEQFF	TGTGCTAGTGGTTTGGTACAGGGGTTGGCGGGGGGTTTCTATGAGCAGTTCTTC
NA	TRBV4-1	TRBJ1-6	few	CASSQPTKGNSPLHF	TGCGCCAGCAGCCAACCAACTAAGGGGAATTCACCCCTCCACTTT
TRBD2	TRBV5-1	TRBJ2-3	NA	CASSLGLAGVYTDTQYF	TGCGCCAGCAGCCTGGGACTAGCGGGGGTTTACACAGATACGCAGTATTTT
NA	TRBV6-1	TRBJ2-2	NA	CASMYSPGSGELFF	TGTGCCAGCATGTACAGTCCGGGGAGCGGGGAGCTGTTTTTT
NA	TRBV28	TRBJ2-2	NA	CASSGVGQGTGELFF	TGTGCCAGCAGTGGGGTTGGGCAGGGCACCGGGGAGCTGTTTTTT
NA	TRBV7-9	TRBJ1-1	medium-sized	CASSLGATTEAFF	TGTGCCAGCAGCTTAGGGGCTACCACTGAAGCTTTCTTT
NA	TRBV28	TRBJ2-3	NA	CASSRSGGASLDTQYF	TGTGCCAGCAGTCGTTCTGGGGGCGCGAGTTTAGATACGCAGTATTTT
TRBD1	TRBV5-6	TRBJ1-2	NA	CASSFVGQDYGYTF	TGTGCCAGCAGCTTTGTTGGACAGGATTATGGCTACACCTTC
NA	TRBV21-1	TRBJ2-2	NA	CASIWSSVNTGELFF	TGTGCCAGCATTTGGTCGAGTGTGAACACCGGGGAGCTGTTTTTT
TRBD1	TRBV7-2	TRBJ1-3	NA	CASSPGRDSFGNTIYF	TGTGCCAGCAGTCCGGGCCGGGACAGCTTTGGAAACACCATATATTTT
NA	TRBV21-1	TRBJ1-2	NA	CASSKTDLVCYTF	TGTGCCAGCAGCAAGACAGACCTAGTTTGCTACACCTTC
NA	TRBV2	TRBJ2-5	NA	CASSEWAGETQYF	TGTGCCAGTTCCGAGTGGGCTGGAGAGACCCAGTACTTC
NA	TRBV28	TRBJ1-4	few	CASSSHGGYEKLFF	TGTGCCAGCAGTTCCCACGGGGGTTATGAAAAACTGTTTTTT
NA	TRBV18	TRBJ2-3	NA	CASSPPQGTDTQYF	TGTGCCAGCTCACCACCGCAGGGGACAGATACGCAGTATTTT
NA	TRBV7-9	TRBJ2-2	NA	CASSLKAQRHPTGELFF	TGTGCCAGCAGCTTAAAAGCCCAAAGACATCCCACCGGGGAGCTGTTTTTT